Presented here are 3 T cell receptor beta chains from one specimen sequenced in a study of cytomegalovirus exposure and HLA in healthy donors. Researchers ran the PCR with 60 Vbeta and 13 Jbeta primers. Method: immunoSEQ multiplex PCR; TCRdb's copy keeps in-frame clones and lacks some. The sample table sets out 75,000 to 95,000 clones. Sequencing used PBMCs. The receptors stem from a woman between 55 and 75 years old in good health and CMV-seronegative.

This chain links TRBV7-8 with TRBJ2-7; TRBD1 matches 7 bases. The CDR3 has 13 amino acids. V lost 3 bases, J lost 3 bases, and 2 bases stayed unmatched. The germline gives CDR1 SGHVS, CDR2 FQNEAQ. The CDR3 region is CASSFDRVYEQYF. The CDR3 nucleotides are TGTGCCAGCAGCTTCGACAGGGTCTACGAGCAGTACTTC.

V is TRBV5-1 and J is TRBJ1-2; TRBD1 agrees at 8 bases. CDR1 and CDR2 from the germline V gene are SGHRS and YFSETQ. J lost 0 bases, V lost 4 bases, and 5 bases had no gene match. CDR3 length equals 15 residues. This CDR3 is CASSDGTGTNYGYTF. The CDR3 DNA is TGCGCCAGCAGCGACGGGACAGGAACTAACTATGGCTACACCTTC.

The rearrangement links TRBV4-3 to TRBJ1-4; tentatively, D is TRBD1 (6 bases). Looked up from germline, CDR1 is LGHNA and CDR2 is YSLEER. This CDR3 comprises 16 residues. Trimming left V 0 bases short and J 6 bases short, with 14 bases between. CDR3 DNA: TGCGCCAGCAGCCAAGATCGTGGGACACAGGATGAAAAACTGTTTTTT. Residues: CASSQDRGTQDEKLFF.